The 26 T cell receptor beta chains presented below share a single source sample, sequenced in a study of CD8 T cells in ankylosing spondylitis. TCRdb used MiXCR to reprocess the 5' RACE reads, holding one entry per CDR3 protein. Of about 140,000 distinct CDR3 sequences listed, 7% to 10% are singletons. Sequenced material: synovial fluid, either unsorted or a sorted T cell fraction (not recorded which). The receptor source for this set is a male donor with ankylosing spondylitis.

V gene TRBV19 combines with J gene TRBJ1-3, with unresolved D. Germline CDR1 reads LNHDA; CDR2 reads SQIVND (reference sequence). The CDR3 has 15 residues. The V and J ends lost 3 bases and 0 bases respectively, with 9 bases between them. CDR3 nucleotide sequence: TGTGCCAGTAGTATTTGGAGGAGCTCTGGAAACACCATATATTTT. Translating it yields CASSIWRSSGNTIYF. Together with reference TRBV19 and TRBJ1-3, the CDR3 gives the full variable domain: DGGITQSPKYLFRKEGQNVTLSCEQNLNHDAMYWYRQDPGQGLRLIYYSQIVNDFQKGDIAEGYSVSREKKESFPLTVTSAQKNPTAFYLCASSIWRSSGNTIYFGEGSWLTVV.

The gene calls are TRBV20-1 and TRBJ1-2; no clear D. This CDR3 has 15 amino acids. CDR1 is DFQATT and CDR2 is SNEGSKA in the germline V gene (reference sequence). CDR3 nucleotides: TGCAGCAACTTAGACTCCGTGGGAGGATACTATGGCTACACCTTC. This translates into CSNLDSVGGYYGYTF.

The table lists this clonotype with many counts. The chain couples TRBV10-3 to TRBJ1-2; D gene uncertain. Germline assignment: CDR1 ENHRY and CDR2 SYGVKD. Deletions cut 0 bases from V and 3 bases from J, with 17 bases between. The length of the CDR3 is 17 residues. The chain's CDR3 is CAISESGVITADYGYTF. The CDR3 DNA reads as TGTGCCATCAGTGAGTCTGGCGTAATAACAGCCGACTATGGCTACACCTTC.

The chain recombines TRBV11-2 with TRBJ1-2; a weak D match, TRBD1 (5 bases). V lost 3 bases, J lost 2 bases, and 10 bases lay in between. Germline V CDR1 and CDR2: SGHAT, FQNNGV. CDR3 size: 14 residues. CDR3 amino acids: CASSLGGFNYGYTF. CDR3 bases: TGTGCCAGCAGCTTGGGGGGTTTCAACTATGGCTACACCTTC.

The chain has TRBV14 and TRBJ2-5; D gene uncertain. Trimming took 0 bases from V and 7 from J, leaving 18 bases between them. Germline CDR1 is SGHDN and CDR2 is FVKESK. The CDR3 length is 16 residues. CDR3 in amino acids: CASSQDIGRDDGTQYF. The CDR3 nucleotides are TGTGCCAGCAGCCAAGATATCGGGCGCGACGACGGGACCCAGTACTTC.

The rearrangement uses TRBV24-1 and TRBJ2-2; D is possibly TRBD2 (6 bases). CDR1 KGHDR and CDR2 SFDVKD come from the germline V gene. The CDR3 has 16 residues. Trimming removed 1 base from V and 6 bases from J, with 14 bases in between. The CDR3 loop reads CATSDFGWTGAGELFF. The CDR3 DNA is TGTGCCACCAGTGATTTCGGTTGGACGGGGGCCGGGGAGCTGTTTTTT.

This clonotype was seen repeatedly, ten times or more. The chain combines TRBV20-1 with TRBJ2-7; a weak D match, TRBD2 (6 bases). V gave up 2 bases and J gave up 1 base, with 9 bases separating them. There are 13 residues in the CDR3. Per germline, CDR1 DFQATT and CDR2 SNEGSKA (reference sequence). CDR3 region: CSARSGVSYEQYF. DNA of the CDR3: TGCAGTGCTAGATCGGGAGTTTCCTACGAGCAGTACTTC.

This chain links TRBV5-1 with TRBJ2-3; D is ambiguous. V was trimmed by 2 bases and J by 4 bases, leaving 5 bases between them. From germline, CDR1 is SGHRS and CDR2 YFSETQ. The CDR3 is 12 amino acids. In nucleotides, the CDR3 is TGCGCCAGCAGCTTAAGTTCAGATACGCAGTATTTT. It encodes CASSLSSDTQYF.

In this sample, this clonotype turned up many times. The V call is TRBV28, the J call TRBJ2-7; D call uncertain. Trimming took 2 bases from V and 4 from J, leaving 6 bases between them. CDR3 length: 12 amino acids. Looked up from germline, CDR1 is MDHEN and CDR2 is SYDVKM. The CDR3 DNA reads TGTGCCAGCAGTTTACGGCATTACGAGCAGTACTTC. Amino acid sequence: CASSLRHYEQYF.

The CDR3 sequence: CASSQSADTQYF. The DNA of the CDR3 is TGTGCCAGCAGCCAGAGTGCAGATACGCAGTATTTT. The gene calls are TRBV3-1 and TRBJ2-3; D call uncertain. Per the germline V gene, CDR1 is LGHDT and CDR2 is YNNKEL (reference sequence). The CDR3 totals 12 residues. Trimming took off 3 bases at V and 4 bases at J, with 5 bases between the two ends.

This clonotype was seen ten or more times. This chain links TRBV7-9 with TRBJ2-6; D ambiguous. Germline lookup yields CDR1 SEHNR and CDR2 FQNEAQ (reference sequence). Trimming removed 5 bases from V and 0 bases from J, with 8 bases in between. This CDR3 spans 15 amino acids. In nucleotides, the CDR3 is TGTGCCAGCAGCGAGGCGGTCTCTGGGGCCAACGTCCTGACTTTC. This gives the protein CASSEAVSGANVLTF.

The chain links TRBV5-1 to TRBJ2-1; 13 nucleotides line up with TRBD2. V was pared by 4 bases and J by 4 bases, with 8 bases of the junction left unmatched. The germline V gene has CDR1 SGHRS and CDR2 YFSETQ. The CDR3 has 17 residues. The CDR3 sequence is CASSAAGTSGNYNEQFF. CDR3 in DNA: TGCGCCAGCAGCGCCGCCGGGACTAGCGGGAATTACAATGAGCAGTTCTTC.

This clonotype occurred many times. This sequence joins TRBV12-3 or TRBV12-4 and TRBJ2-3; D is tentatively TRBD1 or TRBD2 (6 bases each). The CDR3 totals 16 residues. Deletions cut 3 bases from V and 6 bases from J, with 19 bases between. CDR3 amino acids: CASSLGGANLGDTQYF. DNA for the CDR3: TGTGCCAGCAGTTTGGGGGGCGCGAACCTCGGGGATACGCAGTATTTT.

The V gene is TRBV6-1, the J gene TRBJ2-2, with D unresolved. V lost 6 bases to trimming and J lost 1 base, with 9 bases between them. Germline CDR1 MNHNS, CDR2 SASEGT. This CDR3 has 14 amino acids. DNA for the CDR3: TGTGCCAGCAGCAGGTATCGGAACACCGGGGAGCTGTTTTTT. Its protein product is CASSRYRNTGELFF.

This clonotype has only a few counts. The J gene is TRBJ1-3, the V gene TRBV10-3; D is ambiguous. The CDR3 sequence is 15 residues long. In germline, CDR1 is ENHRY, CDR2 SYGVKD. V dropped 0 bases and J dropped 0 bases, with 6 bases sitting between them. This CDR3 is CAISESSFSGNTIYF. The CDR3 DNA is TGTGCCATCAGTGAGTCGAGTTTCTCTGGAAACACCATATATTTT.

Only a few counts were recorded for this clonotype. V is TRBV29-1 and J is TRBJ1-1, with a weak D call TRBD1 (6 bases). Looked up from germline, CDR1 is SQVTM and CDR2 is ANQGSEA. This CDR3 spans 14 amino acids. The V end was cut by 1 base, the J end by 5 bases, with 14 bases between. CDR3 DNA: TGCAGCGTTGAAGGGACCGGGGGCGGGACTGAAGCTTTCTTT. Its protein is CSVEGTGGGTEAFF.

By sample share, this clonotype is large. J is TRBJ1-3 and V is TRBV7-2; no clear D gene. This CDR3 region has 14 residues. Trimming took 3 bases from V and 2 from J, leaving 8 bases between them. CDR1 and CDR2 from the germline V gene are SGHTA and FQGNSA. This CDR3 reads CASSFRTTGNTIYF. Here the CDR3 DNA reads TGTGCCAGCAGCTTCCGGACTACTGGAAACACCATATATTTT.

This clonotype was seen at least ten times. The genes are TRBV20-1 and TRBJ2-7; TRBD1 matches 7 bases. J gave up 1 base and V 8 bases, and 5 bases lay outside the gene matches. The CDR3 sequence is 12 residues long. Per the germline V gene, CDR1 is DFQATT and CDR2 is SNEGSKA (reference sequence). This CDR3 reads CSPTGQSYEQYF. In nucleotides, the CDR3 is TGCAGTCCCACGGGACAGTCCTACGAGCAGTACTTC.

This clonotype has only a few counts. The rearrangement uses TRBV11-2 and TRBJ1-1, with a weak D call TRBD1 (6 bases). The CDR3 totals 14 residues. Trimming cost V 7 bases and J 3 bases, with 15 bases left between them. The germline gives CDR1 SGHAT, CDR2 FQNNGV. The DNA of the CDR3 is TGTGCCAGCACCTCGACAGGTTCCTACACTGAAGCTTTCTTT. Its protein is CASTSTGSYTEAFF.

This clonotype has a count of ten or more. CDR3 sequence: CSARRFGGQETQYF. The CDR3 bases are TGCAGTGCTAGGAGGTTCGGTGGACAAGAGACCCAGTACTTC. The rearrangement uses TRBV20-1 and TRBJ2-5; the D is unclear. Deletions cut 3 bases from V and 2 bases from J, with 13 bases between. Germline V gene data show CDR1 as DFQATT and CDR2 as SNEGSKA (reference sequence). CDR3 size: 14 residues.

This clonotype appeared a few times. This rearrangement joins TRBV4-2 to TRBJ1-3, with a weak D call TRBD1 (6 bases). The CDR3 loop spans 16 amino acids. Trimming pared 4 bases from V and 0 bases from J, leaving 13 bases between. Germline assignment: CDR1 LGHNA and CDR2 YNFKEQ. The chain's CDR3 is CASSPQTGLSGNTIYF. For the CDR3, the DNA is TGTGCCAGCAGCCCCCAGACAGGCCTCTCTGGAAACACCATATATTTT.

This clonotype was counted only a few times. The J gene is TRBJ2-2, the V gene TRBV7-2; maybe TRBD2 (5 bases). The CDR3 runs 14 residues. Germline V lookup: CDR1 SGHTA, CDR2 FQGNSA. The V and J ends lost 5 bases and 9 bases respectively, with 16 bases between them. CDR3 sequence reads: CASSPGAVRRELFF. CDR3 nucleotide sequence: TGTGCCAGCAGCCCAGGAGCGGTTCGGCGGGAGCTGTTTTTT.

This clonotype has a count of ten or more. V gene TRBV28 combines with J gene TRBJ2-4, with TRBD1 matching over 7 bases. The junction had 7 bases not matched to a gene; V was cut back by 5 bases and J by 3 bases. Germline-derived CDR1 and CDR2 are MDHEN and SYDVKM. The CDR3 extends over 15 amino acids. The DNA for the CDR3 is TGTGCCAGCAGTCCCCCGGGACAGAACAAAAACATTCAGTACTTC. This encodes CASSPPGQNKNIQYF.

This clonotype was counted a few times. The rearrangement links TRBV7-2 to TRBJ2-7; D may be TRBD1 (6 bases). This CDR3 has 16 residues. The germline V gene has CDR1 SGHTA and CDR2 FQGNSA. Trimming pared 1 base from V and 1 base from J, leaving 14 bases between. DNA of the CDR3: TGTGCCAGCAGCTTAGTTCGGCAGGGGCTATCCTACGAGCAGTACTTC. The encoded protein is CASSLVRQGLSYEQYF.

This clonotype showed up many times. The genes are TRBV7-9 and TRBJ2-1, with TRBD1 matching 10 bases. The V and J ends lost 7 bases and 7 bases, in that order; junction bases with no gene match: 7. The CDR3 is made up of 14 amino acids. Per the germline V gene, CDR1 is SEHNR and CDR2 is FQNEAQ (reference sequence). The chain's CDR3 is CASNRPGQGNEQFF. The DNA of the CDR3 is TGTGCCAGCAACCGACCGGGACAGGGGAATGAGCAGTTCTTC.

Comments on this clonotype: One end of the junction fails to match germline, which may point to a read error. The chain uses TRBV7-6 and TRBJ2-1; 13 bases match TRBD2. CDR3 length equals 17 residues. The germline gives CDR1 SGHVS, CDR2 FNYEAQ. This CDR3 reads CASSPGLTSGGYNGQFF. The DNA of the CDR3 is TGTGCCAGCAGCCCGGGCCTGACTAGCGGGGGGTACAATGGGCAGTTCTTC.